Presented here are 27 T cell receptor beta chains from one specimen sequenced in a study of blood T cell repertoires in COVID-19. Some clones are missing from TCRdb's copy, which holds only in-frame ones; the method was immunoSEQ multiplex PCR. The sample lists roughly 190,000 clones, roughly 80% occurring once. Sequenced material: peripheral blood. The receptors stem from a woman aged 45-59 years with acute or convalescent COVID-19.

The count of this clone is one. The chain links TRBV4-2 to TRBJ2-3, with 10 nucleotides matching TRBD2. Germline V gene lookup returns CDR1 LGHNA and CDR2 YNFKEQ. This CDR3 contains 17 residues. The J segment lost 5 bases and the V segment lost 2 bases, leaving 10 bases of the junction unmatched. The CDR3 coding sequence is TGTGCCAGCAGCCAAAAAGGGGCTAGCGGGGGTATAGATACGCAGTATTTT. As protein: CASSQKGASGGIDTQYF.

CDR3 sequence: CASRGQASYEQYF. CDR3 DNA: TGTGCCAGCAGGGGACAGGCCTCCTACGAGCAGTACTTC. This sequence joins TRBV6-5 and TRBJ2-7, with TRBD1 identical over 8 bases. J gave up 0 bases and V 6 bases, and 1 base lay outside the gene matches. Per the germline V gene, CDR1 is MNHEY and CDR2 is SVGAGI. CDR3 length equals 13 residues.

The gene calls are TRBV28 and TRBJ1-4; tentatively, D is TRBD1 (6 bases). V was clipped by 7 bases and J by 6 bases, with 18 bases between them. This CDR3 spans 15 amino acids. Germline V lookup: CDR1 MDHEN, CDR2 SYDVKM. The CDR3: CASTLTGLRDEKLFF. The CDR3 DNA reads TGTGCCAGCACTCTCACAGGGCTGAGGGATGAAAAACTGTTTTTT.

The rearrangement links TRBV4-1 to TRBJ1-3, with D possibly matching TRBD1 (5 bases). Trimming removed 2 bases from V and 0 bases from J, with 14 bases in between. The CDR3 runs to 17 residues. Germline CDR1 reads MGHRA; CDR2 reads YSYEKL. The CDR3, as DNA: TGCGCCAGCAGCCAACTACCCGACAGCTACTCTGGAAACACCATATATTTT. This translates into CASSQLPDSYSGNTIYF.

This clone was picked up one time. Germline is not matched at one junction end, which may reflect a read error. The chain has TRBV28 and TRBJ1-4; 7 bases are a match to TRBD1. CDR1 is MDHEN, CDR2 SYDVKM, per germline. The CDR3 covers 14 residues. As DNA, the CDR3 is TGTGCCAGCAGGTTATCGGGACAGCCAGGAAAACTGTTTTTT. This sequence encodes CASRLSGQPGKLFF.

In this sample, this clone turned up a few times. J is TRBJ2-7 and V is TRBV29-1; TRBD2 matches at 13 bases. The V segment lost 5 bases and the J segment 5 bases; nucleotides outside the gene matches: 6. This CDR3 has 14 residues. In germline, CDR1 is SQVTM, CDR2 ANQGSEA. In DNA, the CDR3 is TGCAGCGTTCGACTAGCGGGGGGTGAGAACGAGCAGTACTTC. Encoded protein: CSVRLAGGENEQYF.

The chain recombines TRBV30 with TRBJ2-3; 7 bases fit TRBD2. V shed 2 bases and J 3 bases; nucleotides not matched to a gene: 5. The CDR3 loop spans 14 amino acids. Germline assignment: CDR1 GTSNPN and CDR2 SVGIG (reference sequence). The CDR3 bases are TGTGCCTGGAGTTCGGGGGGTGGGACAGATACGCAGTATTTT. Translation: CAWSSGGGTDTQYF.

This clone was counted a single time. For the CDR3, the DNA is TGTGCCAGCAGAGGTCCGACTCCAAACCGGGACAGTCTTAGAGCTTTCTTT. Translation: CASRGPTPNRDSLRAFF. The genes are TRBV25-1 and TRBJ1-1, with 7 bases fitting TRBD1. Trimming at V came to 6 bases and at J to 10 bases, leaving 23 bases not matched to a gene. CDR3 size: 17 residues. The germline gives CDR1 MGHDK, CDR2 SYGVNS.

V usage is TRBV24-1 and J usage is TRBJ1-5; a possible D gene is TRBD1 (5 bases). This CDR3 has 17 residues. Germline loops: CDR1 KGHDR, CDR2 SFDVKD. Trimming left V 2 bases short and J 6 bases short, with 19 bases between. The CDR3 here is CATSDSHGGGWTQPQHF. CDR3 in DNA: TGTGCCACCAGTGATTCCCATGGGGGAGGGTGGACTCAGCCCCAGCATTTT.

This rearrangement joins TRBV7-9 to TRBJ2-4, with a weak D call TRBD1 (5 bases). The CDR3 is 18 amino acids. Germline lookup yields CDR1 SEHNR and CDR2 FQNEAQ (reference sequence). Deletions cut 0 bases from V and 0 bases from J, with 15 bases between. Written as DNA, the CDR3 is TGTGCCAGCAGCTTAGCGCTAGGAACAGGTTTAGCCAAAAACATTCAGTACTTC. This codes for CASSLALGTGLAKNIQYF.

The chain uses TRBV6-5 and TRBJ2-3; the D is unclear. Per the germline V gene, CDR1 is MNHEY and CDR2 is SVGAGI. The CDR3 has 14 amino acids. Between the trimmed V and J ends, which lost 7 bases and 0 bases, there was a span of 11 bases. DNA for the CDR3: TGTGCCAGCAATGCGGTCCTGAGCACAGATACGCAGTATTTT. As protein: CASNAVLSTDTQYF.

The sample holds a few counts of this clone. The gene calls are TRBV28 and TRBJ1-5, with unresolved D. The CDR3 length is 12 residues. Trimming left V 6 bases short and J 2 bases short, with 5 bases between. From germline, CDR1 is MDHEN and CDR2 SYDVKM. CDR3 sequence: CASRTGNQPQHF. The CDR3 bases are TGTGCCAGCAGAACGGGCAATCAGCCCCAGCATTTT.

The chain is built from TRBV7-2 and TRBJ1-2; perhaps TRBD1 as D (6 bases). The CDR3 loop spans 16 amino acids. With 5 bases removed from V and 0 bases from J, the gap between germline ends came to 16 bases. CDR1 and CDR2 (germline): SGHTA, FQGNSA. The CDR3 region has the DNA TGTGCCAGCAGCCCAACAGGGATTGCAGCTAACTATGGCTACACCTTC. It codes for CASSPTGIAANYGYTF. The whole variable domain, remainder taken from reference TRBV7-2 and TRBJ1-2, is GAGVSQSPSNKVTEKGKDVELRCDPISGHTALYWYRQSLGQGLEFLIYFQGNSAPDKSGLPSDRFSAERTGGSVSTLTIQRTQQEDSAVYLCASSPTGIAANYGYTFGSGTRLTVV.

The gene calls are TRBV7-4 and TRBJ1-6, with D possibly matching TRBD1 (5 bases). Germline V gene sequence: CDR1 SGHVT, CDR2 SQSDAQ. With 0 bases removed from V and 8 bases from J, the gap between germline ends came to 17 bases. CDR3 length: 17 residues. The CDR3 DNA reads TGTGCCAGCAGCTTAGCGTCTACAGGAATTGGGGATTCACCCCTCCACTTT. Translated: CASSLASTGIGDSPLHF. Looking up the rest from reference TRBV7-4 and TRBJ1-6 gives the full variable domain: GAGVSQSPRYKVAKRGRDVALRCDSISGHVTLYWYRQTLGQGSEVLTYSQSDAQRDKSGRPSGRFSAERPERSVSTLKIQRTEQGDSAVYLCASSLASTGIGDSPLHFGNGTRLTVT.

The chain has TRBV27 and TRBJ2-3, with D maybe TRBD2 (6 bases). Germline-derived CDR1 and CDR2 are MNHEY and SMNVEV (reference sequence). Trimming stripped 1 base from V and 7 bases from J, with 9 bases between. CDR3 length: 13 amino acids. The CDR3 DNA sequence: TGTGCCAGCAGTTTATTACTAGCCAATACGCAGTATTTT. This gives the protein CASSLLLANTQYF.

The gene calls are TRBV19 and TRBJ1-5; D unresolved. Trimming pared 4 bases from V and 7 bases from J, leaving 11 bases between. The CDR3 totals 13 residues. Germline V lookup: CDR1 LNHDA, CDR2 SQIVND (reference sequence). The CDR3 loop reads CASSTIHGQPQHF. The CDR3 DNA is TGTGCCAGTAGTACCATCCATGGCCAGCCCCAGCATTTT.

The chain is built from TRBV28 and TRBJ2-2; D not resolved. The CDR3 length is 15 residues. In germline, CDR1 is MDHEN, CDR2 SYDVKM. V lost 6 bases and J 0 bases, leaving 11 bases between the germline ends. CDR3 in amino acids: CASRTTTPNTGELFF. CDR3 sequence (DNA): TGTGCCAGCAGGACGACAACTCCGAACACCGGGGAGCTGTTTTTT.

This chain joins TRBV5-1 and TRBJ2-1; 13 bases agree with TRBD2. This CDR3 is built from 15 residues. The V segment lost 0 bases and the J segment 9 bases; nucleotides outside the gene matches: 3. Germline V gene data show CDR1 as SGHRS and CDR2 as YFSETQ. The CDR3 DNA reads TGCGCCAGCAGCTTGGGACTAGCGGGAGGCGGTGAGCAGTTCTTC. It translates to CASSLGLAGGGEQFF.

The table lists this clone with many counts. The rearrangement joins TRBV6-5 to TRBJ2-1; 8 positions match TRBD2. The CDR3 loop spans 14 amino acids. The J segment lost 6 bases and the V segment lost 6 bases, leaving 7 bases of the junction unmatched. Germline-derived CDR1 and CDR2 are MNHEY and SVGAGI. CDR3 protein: CASRGLGVVNEQFF. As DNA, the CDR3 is TGTGCCAGCAGGGGACTAGGCGTGGTCAATGAGCAGTTCTTC.

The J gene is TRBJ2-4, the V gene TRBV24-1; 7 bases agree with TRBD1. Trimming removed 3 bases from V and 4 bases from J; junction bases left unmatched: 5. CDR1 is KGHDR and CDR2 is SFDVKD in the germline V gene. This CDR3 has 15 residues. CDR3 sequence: CATSDTGTEKNIQYF. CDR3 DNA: TGTGCCACCAGTGATACCGGGACAGAGAAAAACATTCAGTACTTC.

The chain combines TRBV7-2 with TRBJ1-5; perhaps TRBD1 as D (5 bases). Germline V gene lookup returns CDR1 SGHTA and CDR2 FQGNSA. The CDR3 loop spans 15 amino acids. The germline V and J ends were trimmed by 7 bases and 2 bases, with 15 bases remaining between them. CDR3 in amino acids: CASIPGGGGNQPQHF. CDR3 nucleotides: TGTGCCAGCATCCCGGGGGGGGGAGGCAATCAGCCCCAGCATTTT.

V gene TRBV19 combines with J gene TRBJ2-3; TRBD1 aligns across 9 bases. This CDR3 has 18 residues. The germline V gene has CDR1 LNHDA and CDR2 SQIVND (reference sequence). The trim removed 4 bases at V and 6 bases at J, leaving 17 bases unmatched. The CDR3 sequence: CASSKGPLQQGAQDTQYF. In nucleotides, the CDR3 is TGTGCCAGTAGTAAAGGCCCGCTTCAACAGGGGGCGCAGGATACGCAGTATTTT.

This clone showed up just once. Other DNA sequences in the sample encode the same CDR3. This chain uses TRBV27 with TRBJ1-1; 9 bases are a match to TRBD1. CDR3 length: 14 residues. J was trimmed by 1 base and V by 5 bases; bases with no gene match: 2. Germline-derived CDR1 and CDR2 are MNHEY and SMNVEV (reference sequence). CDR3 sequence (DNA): TGTGCCAGCAGTAGGGACAGGGCGAACACTGAAGCTTTCTTT. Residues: CASSRDRANTEAFF.

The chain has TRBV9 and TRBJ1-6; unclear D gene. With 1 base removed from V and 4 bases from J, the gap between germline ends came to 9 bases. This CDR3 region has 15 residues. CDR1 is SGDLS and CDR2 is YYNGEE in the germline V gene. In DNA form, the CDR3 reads TGTGCCAGCAGCGTAACGCACTCGTATAATTCACCCCTCCACTTT. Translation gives CASSVTHSYNSPLHF.

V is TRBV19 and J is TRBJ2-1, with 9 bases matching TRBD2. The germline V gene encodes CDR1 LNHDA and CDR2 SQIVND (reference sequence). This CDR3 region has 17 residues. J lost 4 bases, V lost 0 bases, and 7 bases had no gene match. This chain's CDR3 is CASSIDSFAGGYNEQFF. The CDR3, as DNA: TGTGCCAGTAGTATAGACTCCTTCGCGGGGGGGTACAATGAGCAGTTCTTC.

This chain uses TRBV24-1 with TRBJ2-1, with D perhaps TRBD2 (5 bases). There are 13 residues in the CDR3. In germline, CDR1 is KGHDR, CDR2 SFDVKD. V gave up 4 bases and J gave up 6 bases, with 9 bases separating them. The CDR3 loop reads CATSDPTSNEQFF. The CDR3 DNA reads TGTGCCACCAGTGACCCCACTAGCAATGAGCAGTTCTTC.

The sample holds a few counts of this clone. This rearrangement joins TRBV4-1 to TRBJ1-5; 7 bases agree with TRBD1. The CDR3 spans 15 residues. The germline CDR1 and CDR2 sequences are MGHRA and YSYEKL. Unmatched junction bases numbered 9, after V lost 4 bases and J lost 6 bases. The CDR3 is CASSLEVTGSQPQHF. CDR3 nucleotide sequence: TGCGCCAGCAGCCTAGAGGTGACAGGGTCTCAGCCCCAGCATTTT.